This TCR beta chain was obtained from a study of CXCR3-negative and CXCR3-positive naive CD8 T cells. Each CD8+ T cell subset was sorted in triplicate, over 250,000 cells each. Study-level points and caveats: Compared with CXCR3-negative naive cells, CXCR3-positive naive cells showed more hydrophobic TRB CDR3s. Upon cryopreservation, CXCR3 expression partially decreased, and most assays used fresh PBMCs.

Via 5' RACE with UMI labels, TRB cDNA libraries were prepared. TCRdb reanalyzed the 5' RACE reads and collapses them to one entry per CDR3 protein, without DNA. The sample data list about 57,000 distinct CDR3 sequences. The germline CDR1 and CDR2 sequences are SGHRS and YFSETQ. The CDR3 length is 15 residues. About this clonotype itself: Its specificity is not known.

This TCR was sampled from a human donor in good health. Some clones in this sample may be carry-over from other donors' samples. Sample: naive CXCR3+ CD8+ T cells from blood. Subset defined: CD45RO-CCR7+CD27+CD95- naive CD8+ T cells expressing CXCR3 (TNR3+). The rearrangement uses TRBV5-1 and TRBJ2-7; the D call from TCRdb, TRBD1, cannot be confirmed without DNA. The chain's CDR3 is CASSLGGGRSYEQYF.